The 9 T cell receptor beta chains below were found in one sample sequenced in a study of cytotoxic CD8 clonotypes in ibrutinib-treated CLL. Using immunoSEQ multiplex PCR, the repertoire was profiled, and TCRdb retains in-frame clones only, with some absent. The sample yields about 160,000 clones, around nine tenths seen once. The sample consisted of PBMCs, taken at disease progression, from a patient treated with ibrutinib. Receptors originate from a human donor with chronic lymphocytic leukemia.

The V gene is TRBV5-4, the J gene TRBJ2-7; 9 bases are a match to TRBD2. Germline-derived CDR1 and CDR2 are SGHNT and YYREEE (reference sequence). Trimming cost V 4 bases and J 6 bases; bases outside gene matches: 14. The length of the CDR3 is 16 residues. The CDR3: CASSHPTAREGPEQYF. The CDR3, as DNA: TGTGCCAGCAGCCATCCCACTGCGCGGGAGGGCCCCGAGCAGTACTTC.

This sequence joins TRBV29-1 and TRBJ1-2; D is uncertain. Germline-derived CDR1 and CDR2 are SQVTM and ANQGSEA. Trimming stripped 1 base from V and 0 bases from J, with 12 bases between. The CDR3 spans 15 residues. The CDR3 sequence: CSVEVWQEANYGYTF. The CDR3 coding sequence is TGCAGCGTTGAAGTGTGGCAGGAAGCTAACTATGGCTACACCTTC.

The genes are TRBV9 and TRBJ1-4; 9 bases align to TRBD1. V trimming: 4 bases; J trimming: 7 bases; junction bases outside the gene matches: 8. The germline V gene has CDR1 SGDLS and CDR2 YYNGEE. This CDR3 comprises 15 residues. The DNA for the CDR3 is TGTGCCAGCAGCTCCCGGACAGGGGTGGGTGAAAAACTGTTTTTT. Amino acid sequence: CASSSRTGVGEKLFF.

V gene TRBV28 combines with J gene TRBJ2-7; 9 bases are a match to TRBD2. V dropped 2 bases and J dropped 1; count of bases not matched to a gene: 12. The CDR3 length is 18 residues. CDR1 and CDR2 (germline): MDHEN, SYDVKM. The CDR3 DNA reads as TGTGCCAGCAGTTTAAGTGGTATGGGGCGGGAGGGGTCCTACGAGCAGTACTTC. Encoded protein: CASSLSGMGREGSYEQYF.

The gene calls are TRBV11-2 and TRBJ2-7; 10 bases are shared with TRBD2. CDR1 SGHAT and CDR2 FQNNGV come from the germline V gene. The V and J ends lost 3 bases and 5 bases, in that order; junction bases with no gene match: 7. The CDR3 length is 15 residues. CDR3 DNA: TGTGCCAGCAGCTTCCCCGGGACTAGCGTACACGAGCAGTACTTC. Its protein is CASSFPGTSVHEQYF.

The V gene is TRBV27, the J gene TRBJ2-5, with D maybe TRBD1 (6 bases). Trimming pared 5 bases from V and 5 bases from J, leaving 15 bases between. CDR1 MNHEY and CDR2 SMNVEV come from the germline V gene (reference sequence). This CDR3 contains 14 residues. The DNA for the CDR3 is TGTGCCAGCAGTGTCCAGGGGTTTGGGGAGACCCAGTACTTC. The encoded protein is CASSVQGFGETQYF.

Notes on this clone: One junction end disagrees with the germline gene, perhaps due to a read error. The genes are TRBV12-5 and TRBJ2-7; 9 bases are a match to TRBD1. The CDR3 consists of 14 residues. CDR1 is LGHNT and CDR2 is FRNRAP in the germline V gene. In nucleotides, the CDR3 is TGTGCTAGTAGTTTCGGACAGGGGTCCTACGAGCAGTACTTC. It encodes CASSFGQGSYEQYF.

The J gene is TRBJ1-1, the V gene TRBV19, with D unclear. V gave up 9 bases and J gave up 4 bases, with 15 bases separating them. Germline lookup yields CDR1 LNHDA and CDR2 SQIVND (reference sequence). CDR3 length: 13 residues. CDR3 coding DNA: TGTGCCAGCCAAAAGGGCGAGAGCACTGAAGCTTTCTTT. Translated, it gives CASQKGESTEAFF.

The chain recombines TRBV5-1 with TRBJ2-5; D may be TRBD1 (5 bases). Trimming took 0 bases from V and 4 from J, leaving 7 bases between them. The CDR3 is made up of 13 amino acids. Germline-derived CDR1 and CDR2 are SGHRS and YFSETQ. The CDR3 sequence is CASSLEGVETQYF. In DNA form, the CDR3 reads TGCGCCAGCAGCTTGGAAGGGGTAGAGACCCAGTACTTC.